One sample yielded the 10 T cell receptor beta chains listed below, sequenced in a study of T cell repertoires in cytomegalovirus infection. TCRdb reprocessed the reads via MiXCR and lists one record per CDR3 protein. The table shows about 190,000 distinct CDR3 sequences, with approximately 30% occurring only once. The material sequenced was PBMCs. The receptors originated from a human donor in good health (CMV status not recorded). Some clones in this sample may be carry-over from other donors' samples.

The chain carries TRBV7-6 and TRBJ2-7; 11 bases are a match to TRBD1. The CDR3 runs to 16 residues. V shed 4 bases, J shed 9 bases, and the junction held 14 bases outside the gene matches. Looked up from germline, CDR1 is SGHVS and CDR2 is FNYEAQ. The CDR3 sequence: CASSSLAGQGGLGQYF. The CDR3, as DNA: TGTGCCAGCAGCTCCCTAGCGGGACAGGGGGGTCTCGGGCAGTACTTC.

This sequence joins TRBV7-6 and TRBJ2-7; D perhaps matches TRBD2 (5 bases). This CDR3 is built from 17 residues. Germline CDR1 reads SGHVS; CDR2 reads FNYEAQ. Trimming left V 3 bases short and J 5 bases short, with 23 bases between. CDR3 bases: TGTGCCAGCAGCTTTAGCCATCCGGGATCCCTGTCCCACGAGCAGTACTTC. Encoded protein: CASSFSHPGSLSHEQYF.

The chain is built from TRBV5-1 and TRBJ2-6; TRBD1 aligns across 7 bases. This CDR3 spans 19 amino acids. The trim removed 0 bases at V and 0 bases at J, leaving 9 bases unmatched. Germline CDR1 SGHRS, CDR2 YFSETQ. The DNA for the CDR3 is TGCGCCAGCAGCTTGGTAACAGGGGCCCCGAGCTCTGGGGCCAACGTCCTGACTTTC. It encodes CASSLVTGAPSSGANVLTF.

This clonotype was counted at least ten times. In DNA, the CDR3 is TGTGCCAGCAGTCCCCACAATGAGCAGTTCTTC. As protein: CASSPHNEQFF. The J gene is TRBJ2-1, the V gene TRBV6-2 or TRBV6-3; D remains ambiguous. Trimming took off 5 bases at V and 5 bases at J, with 4 bases between the two ends. This CDR3 is 11 amino acids long. Looked up from germline, CDR1 is MNHEY and CDR2 is SVGEGT.

V and J are TRBV12-3 or TRBV12-4 and TRBJ2-1; D uncertain. V dropped 1 base and J dropped 7 bases, with 11 bases sitting between them. This CDR3 is 14 amino acids long. The CDR3 sequence is CASSLGAKGNEQFF. As DNA, the CDR3 is TGTGCCAGCAGTTTAGGGGCTAAAGGGAATGAGCAGTTCTTC.

This chain joins TRBV25-1 and TRBJ2-6; D gene unclear. Germline loops: CDR1 MGHDK, CDR2 SYGVNS. CDR3 length: 16 residues. Trimming left V 5 bases short and J 1 base short, with 12 bases between. The CDR3 sequence is CASSPEGWSGANVLTF. DNA for the CDR3: TGTGCCAGCAGTCCAGAAGGGTGGTCTGGGGCCAACGTCCTGACTTTC.

In its sample, this clonotype was seen a few times. V is TRBV7-9 and J is TRBJ2-7; D tentatively reads TRBD1 or TRBD2 (5 bases each). Trimming cost V 3 bases and J 0 bases, with 9 bases left between them. Germline CDR1 is SEHNR and CDR2 is FQNEAQ (reference sequence). CDR3 length: 14 amino acids. The CDR3 loop reads CASSLNGASYEQYF. CDR3 coding DNA: TGTGCCAGCAGCTTGAACGGGGCCTCCTACGAGCAGTACTTC.

As to this clonotype: A much bigger clone sits one base away, suggesting this may be a read error. The CDR3 region has the DNA TGTGCCAGCAGTTCCGGGACACAGAATTCACCCCTCCTCTTT. Translation gives CASSSGTQNSPLLF. The chain has TRBV12-3 or TRBV12-4 and TRBJ1-6; D might be TRBD1 (6 bases). The CDR3 loop spans 14 amino acids.

The rearrangement joins TRBV27 to TRBJ1-2; maybe TRBD1 (5 bases). Looked up from germline, CDR1 is MNHEY and CDR2 is SMNVEV (reference sequence). The V gene lost 4 bases and the J gene lost 3 bases, with 18 bases spanning the gap. This CDR3 is 16 amino acids long. The CDR3 region is CASSSPSVRGDYGYTF. Written as DNA, the CDR3 is TGTGCCAGCAGTTCCCCCTCGGTAAGGGGAGACTATGGCTACACCTTC.

The chain is built from TRBV28 and TRBJ1-2; D might be TRBD1 (6 bases). V dropped 8 bases and J dropped 2 bases, with 12 bases sitting between them. The CDR3 runs 13 residues. Looked up from germline, CDR1 is MDHEN and CDR2 is SYDVKM. The chain's CDR3 is CASAKGGNYGYTF. The DNA for the CDR3 is TGTGCCAGCGCTAAGGGGGGAAACTATGGCTACACCTTC.